This entry lists 22 T cell receptor beta chains sequenced from one sample in a study of T-cell memory formation after mild COVID-19. One entry per CDR3 protein results from TCRdb running MiXCR on the 5' RACE reads. The sample lists some 120,000 distinct CDR3 sequences, about 17% occurring once. Sequences were obtained from PBMCs or a T cell subset sorted from them (not recorded which). The origin of the receptors is a man aged 18 to 29 who had mild COVID-19 (a few samples of this study predate the infection). Cell type and time point are not known.

In its sample, this clonotype was seen a few times. The chain joins TRBV5-5 to TRBJ1-6; a weak D match, TRBD1 (6 bases). The CDR3 extends over 21 amino acids. Germline loops: CDR1 SGHKS, CDR2 YYEKEE (reference sequence). V was cut by 4 bases and J by 10 bases, with 36 bases left in between. The CDR3 reads CASSRTPTADSGVVDISPLHF. The CDR3 nucleotides read TGTGCCAGCAGCAGGACCCCGACCGCGGACAGTGGGGTGGTGGATATCTCACCCCTCCACTTT.

J is TRBJ2-4 and V is TRBV5-5; weak D call: TRBD2 (6 bases). Germline CDR1 and CDR2: SGHKS and YYEKEE (reference sequence). Trimming cost V 4 bases and J 12 bases, with 17 bases left between them. The CDR3 totals 13 residues. CDR3 in DNA: TGTGCCAGCAGCGGACGCCGGGAGTTGAATCAGTACTTC. Its protein is CASSGRRELNQYF. Complete variable domain (other parts from reference TRBV5-5 and TRBJ2-4): DAGVTQSPTHLIKTRGQQVTLRCSPISGHKSVSWYQQVLGQGPQFIFQYYEKEERGRGNFPDRFSARQFPNYSSELNVNALLLGDSALYLCASSGRRELNQYFGAGTRLSVL.

The J gene is TRBJ2-5, the V gene TRBV5-1; D remains ambiguous. Per germline, CDR1 SGHRS and CDR2 YFSETQ. The germline V and J ends were trimmed by 1 base and 5 bases, with 15 bases remaining between them. The CDR3 totals 15 residues. In DNA, the CDR3 is TGCGCCAGCAGCTTGTCATTGAGGCAAGAGGAGACCCAGTACTTC. Its protein product is CASSLSLRQEETQYF. The full variable domain, in which reference TRBV5-1 and TRBJ2-5 provide the parts outside the CDR3, is KAGVTQTPRYLIKTRGQQVTLSCSPISGHRSVSWYQQTPGQGLQFLFEYFSETQRNKGNFPGRFSGRQFSNSRSEMNVSTLELGDSALYLCASSLSLRQEETQYFGPGTRLLVL.

This clonotype was seen a few times. This chain connects TRBV6-2 or TRBV6-3 to TRBJ2-2; D is uncertain. Trimming left V 5 bases short and J 1 base short, with 2 bases between. Germline CDR1 is MNHEY and CDR2 is SVGEGT. The length of the CDR3 is 12 residues. The DNA for the CDR3 is TGTGCCAGCAGTGGGAACACCGGGGAGCTGTTTTTT. Residues: CASSGNTGELFF.

The gene calls are TRBV6-6 and TRBJ2-7, with D possibly being TRBD2 (6 bases). The V gene lost 8 bases and the J gene lost 0 bases, with 14 bases spanning the gap. The CDR3 extends over 14 amino acids. The germline V gene encodes CDR1 MNHNY and CDR2 SVGAGI (reference sequence). The CDR3 region has the DNA TGTGCCAGCGTTTCGGGACTTCGCTCCTACGAGCAGTACTTC. It is translated as CASVSGLRSYEQYF.

This clonotype was observed a handful of times. The chain employs TRBV19 and TRBJ1-5, with unresolved D. CDR1 LNHDA and CDR2 SQIVND come from the germline V gene (reference sequence). CDR3 length equals 17 residues. V gave up 5 bases and J gave up 2 bases, with 19 bases separating them. CDR3 sequence (DNA): TGTGCCAGTAGTTTCCCTAGACGGTCAAGGGGCAATCAGCCCCAGCATTTT. This translates into CASSFPRRSRGNQPQHF.

This chain joins TRBV6-1 and TRBJ1-4; 7 nucleotides agree with TRBD1. CDR1 and CDR2 from the germline V gene are MNHNS and SASEGT. CDR3 length: 11 residues. Losses at the gene ends were 7 bases for V and 15 bases for J; bases not matched to a gene: 8. The CDR3 coding sequence is TGTGCCAGCACTATAGGGGACAGATTGTTTTTT. Its protein is CASTIGDRLFF.

The genes are TRBV7-9 and TRBJ2-1; 12 bases line up with TRBD1. With 5 bases clipped from V and 8 bases from J, the junction kept 7 bases outside the gene matches. This CDR3 is built from 15 residues. Germline loops: CDR1 SEHNR, CDR2 FQNEAQ (reference sequence). The CDR3 DNA reads as TGTGCCAGCAGCACGGGACAGGGGGCGTGGGATGAGCAGTTCTTC. This encodes CASSTGQGAWDEQFF.

This clonotype was picked up a small number of times. For the CDR3, the DNA is TGCGCCAGCAGCCAAGATCAACAGGTTGGCTACACCTTC. Amino acids: CASSQDQQVGYTF. This chain uses TRBV4-1 with TRBJ1-2, with D possibly matching TRBD1 (5 bases). The CDR3 spans 13 residues. Germline V lookup: CDR1 MGHRA, CDR2 YSYEKL. Trimming stripped 0 bases from V and 7 bases from J, with 9 bases between.

This clonotype was seen many times. The chain recombines TRBV4-3 with TRBJ2-3; D not certain. V lost 1 base and J 6 bases, leaving 14 bases between the germline ends. Looked up from germline, CDR1 is LGHNA and CDR2 is YSLEER. The CDR3 is made up of 15 amino acids. CDR3 residues: CASSQARRSGDTQYF. The CDR3 coding sequence is TGCGCCAGCAGCCAAGCGAGGAGATCCGGGGATACGCAGTATTTT.

CDR3 in DNA: TGTGCCAGCAGTGACCGACAGGGACATCAGCCCCAGCATTTT. This translates into CASSDRQGHQPQHF. The V and J genes are TRBV25-1 and TRBJ1-5; 7 nucleotides align to TRBD1. Germline-derived CDR1 and CDR2 are MGHDK and SYGVNS. The CDR3 covers 14 residues. V trimming: 3 bases; J trimming: 5 bases; junction bases outside the gene matches: 4.

This clonotype has more than one count but fewer than ten. This chain joins TRBV3-1 and TRBJ1-5; D unclear. The CDR3 is 13 amino acids. Germline V CDR1 and CDR2: LGHDT, YNNKEL (reference sequence). V lost 0 bases to trimming and J lost 4 bases, with 4 bases between them. The CDR3 reads CASSQDPNQPQHF. CDR3 sequence (DNA): TGTGCCAGCAGCCAAGATCCGAATCAGCCCCAGCATTTT.

The rearrangement uses TRBV6-5 and TRBJ1-2; D is unresolved. The CDR3 has 11 amino acids. Germline V CDR1 and CDR2: MNHEY, SVGAGI. The V end lost 4 bases, the J end lost 7 bases, and 7 bases lay between the germline ends. The CDR3 here is CASSSLLGYTF. As DNA, the CDR3 is TGTGCCAGCAGTTCCCTCCTTGGCTACACCTTC.

This clonotype has only a few counts. The CDR3 nucleotides read TGTGCCAGCAGCCAGCGAGGACTAGCGGGGCCAGATACGCAGTATTTT. This translates into CASSQRGLAGPDTQYF. The genes are TRBV4-2 and TRBJ2-3, with TRBD2 identical over 12 bases. The CDR3 is made up of 16 amino acids. Trimming took 3 bases from V and 4 from J; bases not matched to a gene: 5. CDR1 and CDR2 (germline): LGHNA, YNFKEQ.

This clonotype was seen more than once but under ten times. The rearrangement uses TRBV5-1 and TRBJ2-3; D may be TRBD1 or TRBD2 (5 bases each). Trimming removed 0 bases at V and 0 bases at J, with 11 bases between. The CDR3 is made up of 16 amino acids. Germline assignment: CDR1 SGHRS and CDR2 YFSETQ. The DNA of the CDR3 is TGCGCCAGCAGCTTGGGGGGGTTCGCGAGCACAGATACGCAGTATTTT. Translation gives CASSLGGFASTDTQYF.

A few counts support this clonotype. This chain uses TRBV18 with TRBJ1-5; D ambiguous. This CDR3 is 14 amino acids long. Germline V gene lookup returns CDR1 KGHSH and CDR2 LQKENI. Trimming cost V 3 bases and J 0 bases, with 6 bases left between them. CDR3 region: CASSPQYSNQPQHF. As DNA, the CDR3 is TGTGCCAGCTCACCCCAATATAGCAATCAGCCCCAGCATTTT.

The gene calls are TRBV24-1 and TRBJ2-3, with D hard to call. The length of the CDR3 is 12 residues. Trimming cost V 1 base and J 6 bases, with 4 bases left between them. CDR1 is KGHDR and CDR2 is SFDVKD in the germline V gene. The CDR3 here is CATSDFGDTQYF. For the CDR3, the DNA is TGTGCCACCAGTGATTTCGGGGATACGCAGTATTTT.

The chain uses TRBV4-3 and TRBJ2-3; no definite D call. The CDR3 loop spans 14 amino acids. V gave up 1 base and J gave up 2 bases, with 7 bases separating them. From germline, CDR1 is LGHNA and CDR2 YSLEER. The CDR3 bases are TGCGCCAGCAGCCAAGCCGCCCACACAGATACGCAGTATTTT. Amino acids: CASSQAAHTDTQYF.

The gene calls are TRBV5-1 and TRBJ2-2, with 8 bases matching TRBD1. Germline V gene sequence: CDR1 SGHRS, CDR2 YFSETQ. V was pared by 0 bases and J by 5 bases, with 3 bases of the junction left unmatched. The CDR3 totals 15 residues. The CDR3 spells CASSLVRQGTGELFF. The CDR3 DNA follows: TGCGCCAGCAGCTTGGTCCGACAGGGGACCGGGGAGCTGTTTTTT.

DNA of the CDR3: TGCGCCAGCAGCCAAGATTGGAGGGGCACAGATACGCAGTATTTT. It is translated as CASSQDWRGTDTQYF. V usage is TRBV4-3 and J usage is TRBJ2-3; D possibly corresponds to TRBD2 (6 bases). The CDR3 has 15 amino acids. Trimming took 0 bases from V and 1 from J, leaving 8 bases between them. CDR1 is LGHNA and CDR2 is YSLEER in the germline V gene.

This clonotype turned up a few times. The V gene is TRBV12-3 or TRBV12-4, the J gene TRBJ1-2; 12 bases map to TRBD1. With V trimmed by 7 bases and J by 2 bases, 8 bases remained unmatched. The CDR3 length is 16 residues. The DNA for the CDR3 is TGTGCCAGCAAAGACGGGACAGGGGGCGAGAACTATGGCTACACCTTC. Its protein is CASKDGTGGENYGYTF.

This clonotype was seen a few times. This rearrangement joins TRBV5-1 to TRBJ2-2; D is undetermined. The CDR3 runs 16 residues. Between the trimmed V and J ends, which lost 0 bases and 0 bases, there was a span of 9 bases. CDR1 and CDR2 (germline): SGHRS, YFSETQ. The CDR3 reads CASSLDWASNTGELFF. CDR3 sequence (DNA): TGCGCCAGCAGCTTGGACTGGGCTTCGAACACCGGGGAGCTGTTTTTT. Drawing the rest from reference TRBV5-1 and TRBJ2-2, the complete variable domain is KAGVTQTPRYLIKTRGQQVTLSCSPISGHRSVSWYQQTPGQGLQFLFEYFSETQRNKGNFPGRFSGRQFSNSRSEMNVSTLELGDSALYLCASSLDWASNTGELFFGEGSRLTVL.